The clone carrying this T cell receptor (beta chain) was counted only a few times. Antigen specificity is unknown. This record comes from a study of CD8+ T cells in alopecia areata. Looking at the study overall: Tofacitinib was taken orally by treated patients, and the dose was 5 to 10 mg twice daily.

The CDR3 length is 14 residues. The V gene lost 1 base and the J gene lost 7 bases, with 11 bases spanning the gap. Germline V gene lookup returns CDR1 LNHDA and CDR2 SQIVND (reference sequence). Findings and caveats of the study: Scalp clonality decreased significantly with tofacitinib, and so did expanded CD8+ clones among the top 100.

Treatment of the sample: oral pan-JAK inhibitor, 5-10 mg twice daily. cDNA prepared by RNA extraction and subsequent reverse transcription served as the template for sequencing. TCRdb's table, derived via immunoSEQ multiplex PCR, lists solely in-frame clones and lacks some. This sample has 50,000 to 65,000 clones, with 40% to 55% found just once. Sequenced material: CD8+ T cells sorted from blood, taken at approximately week 37, from a patient treated with tofacitinib. The chain uses TRBV19 and TRBJ1-5; possible D gene TRBD1, 5 bases. This sequence originates from a human donor with alopecia areata. CDR3 coding DNA: TGTGCCAGTAGTATAGGAGGGGTGGGGCAGCCCCAGCATTTT. Protein product: CASSIGGVGQPQHF.